This T cell receptor beta chain comes out of a study of Graves' ophthalmopathy and Graves' hyperthyroidism (dated by TCRdb to the late 2010s). Turning to the overall study: Peripheral blood was collected at initial diagnosis, prior to any treatment. To tell Graves' ophthalmopathy apart from Graves' hyperthyroidism, and to predict which patients would progress to ophthalmopathy, the study relied on TCR beta repertoire signatures. In total, some 130 blood samples were TCR-sequenced: around 42 ophthalmopathy, roughly 80 hyperthyroidism and roughly 17 hyperthyroidism-to-ophthalmopathy patients. A discovery set of 100 patients (more than 40 ophthalmopathy, 60 or so stable hyperthyroidism) was enrolled to explore V-J signatures distinguishing ophthalmopathy from hyperthyroidism. An independent validation cohort comprised 18 hyperthyroidism patients and some 16 patients who later progressed from hyperthyroidism to ophthalmopathy. T-cell repertoires of thyroid tissue and blood were compared in over 5 hyperthyroidism patients. Following sampling, methimazole starting at 30 mg daily was administered to hyperthyroidism patients, and high-dose intravenous methylprednisolone was administered to ophthalmopathy patients. The 90 to 100 discovery patients were randomly divided into training and test sets at a 7:3 ratio.

Study-level results and caveats: In validation, the model predicted ophthalmopathy progression with more than 55% sensitivity and about 73% specificity; 12 predicted patients were CT-confirmed with GO in a median of approximately six months. The 13-signature model separated ophthalmopathy from stable hyperthyroidism with 85% to 90% sensitivity and around 81% specificity in cross-validation, and 80%/75% in the test set. No statistical method was used to predetermine the sample size, and group allocation was not hidden from the investigators. Most of the expanded thyroid clonotypes with a frequency above 0.001 were also detected in blood, and it was suggested that the thyroid immune response may be reflected by blood repertoires.

Taken from cysteine to phenylalanine, the CDR3 has 14 residues. Of all the DNA, just the CDR3 is kept, 42 bases in frame from base 1. Compared with germline, V lacks 3 bases and J lacks 3 bases; bases without a gene match: 3. This clonotype was detected a few times. No cognate antigen has been identified for it. Qualities for individual bases were not recorded, and no much larger clone is one base off. For repertoire sequencing, TCR beta CDR3 regions were amplified from RNA transcripts. A first-round RT-PCR used HTBI primers with the Qiagen OneStep RT-PCR kit, followed by a second-round multiplex PCR, size selection and purification. Libraries were sequenced on an Illumina HiSeq2000 using paired-end 100 bp reads. Per the source publication's procedure: SOAPnuke was used for read processing, and reads with adapters, uncalled bases, a mean Phred below 15, or no exact constant-primer or identifier match were discarded. High-quality paired reads were merged with COPE v1.2.5. Each unique nucleotide sequence was defined as a clonotype, and clonotypes were aligned to IMGT TRB V, D and J references with MiTCR v1.1. Analysis was restricted to V-J combinations with a frequency above 0.0001, which covered roughly 99% of repertoires. A TCR clonal expansion and chaos score per V-J combination was defined as the ratio of F50 clonal expansion to chaos observed in the TCRdist matrix. Features were reduced by Welch's t-statistics and random forest to about a dozen V-J combinations, which fed a naive Bayes classifier. The Morisita-Horn index was used to measure how similar the thyroid and blood repertoires were. Using fastp at Q25 and MiXCR, TCRdb reprocessed the public reads and kept productive beta chains. Identical CDR3 protein sequences are pooled into one entry, listed with their most common genes and DNA. None of the V and J calls come from the authors' own analysis; TCRdb made them. This sample holds about 210,000 distinct CDR3 sequences; approximately 28% were observed only once. Approximately 9% of the sample comes from the top ten.

Patients with ophthalmopathy had moderately to severely active disease, with a Clinical Activity Score of 3 or more, a NOSPECS grade of 4 or more, and a disease duration of less than 3 months. Anyone with other autoimmune diseases, uncontrolled infections, pregnancy or lactation was excluded from the study. Clinical symptoms, serum thyroxine, TRAb, thyroid ultrasound and orbital computed tomography formed the basis of the diagnosis. PBMCs were isolated from about 10 ml of fresh peripheral blood by Ficoll-Paque density gradient centrifugation. Total RNA was extracted with Trizol reagent and quality-checked on an Agilent 2100 Bioanalyzer.

The sequencing sample was made of peripheral blood. The chain joins TRBV12-3 or TRBV12-4 to TRBJ2-7, and 9 junctional nucleotides match TRBD2. This receptor was identified in a man aged 45-65 years with Graves' ophthalmopathy. Donor details come from another sample of the same person, matched by shared clones. The CDR3 is CASSLPSGNYEQYF. In nucleotides, the sequence is TGTGCCAGCAGTTTGCCTAGCGGGAACTACGAGCAGTACTTC.